The 5 T cell receptor beta chains below all came from one sample that was sequenced in a study of T cell changes during pregnancy in multiple sclerosis. Libraries were prepared by immunoSEQ multiplex PCR; TCRdb keeps only in-frame clonotypes and omits some of them. The table has approximately 99,000 clones, 93% seen once. This material consisted of peripheral blood, taken after pregnancy. The receptors here all came from a female donor with multiple sclerosis, enrolled in a pregnancy study.

V gene TRBV6-5 combines with J gene TRBJ2-3, with D maybe TRBD1 (6 bases). This CDR3 is built from 15 residues. The V gene's germline CDR1 is MNHEY and CDR2 SVGAGI. V lost 6 bases and J 3 bases, leaving 16 bases between the germline ends. The CDR3 sequence: CASRRTGSGTDTQYF. CDR3 DNA: TGTGCCAGCAGACGCACAGGGTCGGGGACAGATACGCAGTATTTT.

The chain has TRBV7-9 and TRBJ1-2, with 9 bases identical to TRBD1. The CDR3 covers 14 residues. Trimming cost V 5 bases and J 4 bases; bases outside gene matches: 5. CDR1 is SEHNR, CDR2 FQNEAQ, per germline (reference sequence). In DNA form, the CDR3 reads TGTGCCAGCAGCCCGGGACAGGGAATCTATGGCTACACCTTC. Protein sequence: CASSPGQGIYGYTF.

The rearrangement joins TRBV7-6 to TRBJ2-1; possibly TRBD2 for D (6 bases). Trimming took off 7 bases at V and 1 base at J, with 17 bases between the two ends. The CDR3 covers 16 residues. CDR1 is SGHVS and CDR2 is FNYEAQ in the germline V gene. The CDR3 sequence is CASTRRAGMSYNEQFF. The CDR3 DNA follows: TGTGCCAGCACCAGAAGGGCGGGGATGTCCTACAATGAGCAGTTCTTC.

V and J are TRBV12-5 and TRBJ1-1; no clear D gene. The CDR3 is made up of 11 amino acids. V lost 7 bases, J lost 2 bases, and 5 bases lay in between. CDR1 and CDR2 from the germline V gene are LGHNT and FRNRAP. CDR3 nucleotides: TGTGCTAGTGCCCTTAACACTGAAGCTTTCTTT. It is translated as CASALNTEAFF.

For the CDR3, the DNA is TGTGCCAGCAACTTGGACTGGGCTCCCAATCAGCCCCAGCATTTT. Translated: CASNLDWAPNQPQHF. The chain uses TRBV6-1 and TRBJ1-5; D is uncertain. Germline V CDR1 and CDR2: MNHNS, SASEGT. With 7 bases removed from V and 3 bases from J, the gap between germline ends came to 16 bases. The CDR3 sequence is 15 residues long.